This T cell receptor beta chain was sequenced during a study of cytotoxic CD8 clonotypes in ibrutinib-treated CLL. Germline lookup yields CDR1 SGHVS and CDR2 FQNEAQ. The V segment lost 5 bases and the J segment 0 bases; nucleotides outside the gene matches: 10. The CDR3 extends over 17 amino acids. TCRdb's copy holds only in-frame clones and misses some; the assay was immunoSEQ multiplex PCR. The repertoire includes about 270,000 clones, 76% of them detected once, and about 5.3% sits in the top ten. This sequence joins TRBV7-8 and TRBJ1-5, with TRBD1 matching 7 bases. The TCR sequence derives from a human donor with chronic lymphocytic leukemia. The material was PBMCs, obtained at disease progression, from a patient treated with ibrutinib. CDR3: CASSQGGSGYSNQPQHF. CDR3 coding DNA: TGTGCCAGCAGCCAGGGGGGCTCAGGTTATAGCAATCAGCCCCAGCATTTT.